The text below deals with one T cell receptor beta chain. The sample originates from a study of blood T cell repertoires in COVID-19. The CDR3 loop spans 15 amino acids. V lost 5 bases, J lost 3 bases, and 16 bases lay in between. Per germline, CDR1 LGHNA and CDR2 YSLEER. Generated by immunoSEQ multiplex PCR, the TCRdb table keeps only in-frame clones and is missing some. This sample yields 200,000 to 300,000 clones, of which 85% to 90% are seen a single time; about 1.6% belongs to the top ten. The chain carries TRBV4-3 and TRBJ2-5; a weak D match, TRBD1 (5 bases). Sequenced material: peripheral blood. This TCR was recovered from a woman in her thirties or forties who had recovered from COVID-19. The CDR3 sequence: CASSGRQGSEETQYF. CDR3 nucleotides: TGCGCCAGCAGCGGACGGCAGGGTTCAGAAGAGACCCAGTACTTC.